This T cell receptor beta chain comes out of a study of T cell responses to AZD1222 COVID-19 vaccine. Study observations and caveats: Epitopes outside B.1.351 and B.1.1.7 mutated regions reportedly drew nearly half of spike TCRs. Increased Spike-specific TCR breadth and depth were observed after two AZD1222 doses. Only a handful of AZD1222 recipients, more than 5 in all, had baseline seropositivity. It should be noted that donors were predominantly white British and more often female, and clonal diversity was possibly underestimated.

For this clone: Its antigen remains unknown.

V was cut by 2 bases and J by 10 bases, with 12 bases left in between. Germline CDR1 is SGHVS and CDR2 is FQNEAQ. The CDR3 totals 13 residues. Assay: immunoSEQ multiplex PCR; the TCRdb copy retains only in-frame clones and omits some. Here the sample spans roughly 110,000 clones, around 87% being singletons. The chain carries TRBV7-8 and TRBJ1-3, with D tentatively TRBD1 (5 bases). This sequence originates from an adult in good health. The input for sequencing was peripheral blood, taken on day 0 of AZD1222 vaccination. CDR3: CASSLLDSRTIYF. The DNA of the CDR3 is TGTGCCAGCAGCTTACTAGACAGTCGGACCATATATTTT.